This entry describes one T cell receptor (beta chain). What it binds is not known. Generated by immunoSEQ multiplex PCR, the TCRdb table keeps only in-frame clones and is missing some. This sample has roughly 93,000 clones, with about 90% found just once. This sample was taken from a study of graft-versus-host responses after intestinal transplantation. The wider study: Recipients uniformly received anti-thymocyte globulin induction, followed by tacrolimus and steroids for about 3 years.

Study-level points and caveats: Recipient-marrow GvH clones were detected, some having first appeared in ileum or blood. Elevated graft-versus-host to host-versus-graft clonal ratios in allografts were recorded for patients with graft-donor T cell macrochimerism.

The CDR3 runs to 20 residues. Germline V gives CDR1 SGDLS, CDR2 YYNGEE. V was cut by 3 bases and J by 0 bases, with 25 bases left in between. This receptor was taken from a human donor who was the organ donor for an intestinal transplant. The sequencing used unstimulated CD8+ T cells sorted from spleen or lymph node cells, collected before transplant. This rearrangement joins TRBV9 to TRBJ1-5; a possible D gene is TRBD1 (6 bases). CDR3 loop: CASSGIRQRGSPYSNQPQHF. For the CDR3, the DNA is TGTGCCAGCAGCGGAATAAGACAGAGGGGGTCTCCGTATAGCAATCAGCCCCAGCATTTT.